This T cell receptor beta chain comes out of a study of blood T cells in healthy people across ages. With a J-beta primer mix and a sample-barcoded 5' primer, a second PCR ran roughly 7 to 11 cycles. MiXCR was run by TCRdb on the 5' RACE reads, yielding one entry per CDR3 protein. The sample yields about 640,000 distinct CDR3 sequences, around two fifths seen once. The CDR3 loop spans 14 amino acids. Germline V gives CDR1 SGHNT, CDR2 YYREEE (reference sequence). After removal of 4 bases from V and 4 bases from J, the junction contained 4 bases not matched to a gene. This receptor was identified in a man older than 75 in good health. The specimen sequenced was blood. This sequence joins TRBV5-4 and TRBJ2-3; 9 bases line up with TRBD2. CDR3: CASSVSGSSDTQYF. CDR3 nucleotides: TGTGCCAGCAGCGTTAGCGGGAGTTCAGATACGCAGTATTTT.